These T cell receptor beta chains were read from a single sample in a study of blood T cell repertoires in COVID-19. Only in-frame clones appear in the TCRdb table, and some are missing; sequencing was by immunoSEQ multiplex PCR. The sample holds 200,000 to 300,000 clones, more than 85% seen once. The sequenced sample was peripheral blood. The receptors originated from a woman in her sixties or seventies with COVID-19, enrolled during active disease. Each CDR3 is given with its conserved first and last residue. A D gene is named only where the DNA matches it firmly. The listing skips clone size in some rows; elsewhere it reads once, few, many or a size class.

v_gene	j_gene	abundance	d_gene	CDR3nt	CDR3aa
TRBV18	TRBJ1-2	NA	NA	TGTGCCAGCTCACCACCGGGGGGGCGGATCGTCACCTTC	CASSPPGGRIVTF
TRBV25-1	TRBJ1-1	NA	TRBD1	TGTGCCAGCAGTACGGGGACAGGTGGGAACACTGAAGCTTTCTTT	CASSTGTGGNTEAFF
TRBV2	TRBJ1-2	NA	TRBD1	TGTGCCAGCAGGTTAGGACAGGACTATGGCTACACCTTC	CASRLGQDYGYTF
TRBV6-2/TRBV6-3	TRBJ2-7	NA	TRBD2	TGTGCCAGCAGCCGGACTAGCGGGGCAGAGCAGTACTTC	CASSRTSGAEQYF
TRBV10-3	TRBJ2-7	NA	TRBD1	TGTGCCATCAGGGGACAGGGGGCCTACGAGCAGTACTTC	CAIRGQGAYEQYF
TRBV10-3	TRBJ2-1	few	TRBD1	TGTGCCATAGCCCGGACAGGGGGCAATGAGCAGTTCTTC	CAIARTGGNEQFF
TRBV6-1	TRBJ2-2	NA	TRBD1	TGTGCCAGCAGTGAATATAGGACAGGTTCCACCGGGGAGCTGTTTTTT	CASSEYRTGSTGELFF
TRBV14	TRBJ1-1	NA	NA	TGTGCCAGCAGCCAAGTACAGGGTTCGGAAGCTTTCTTT	CASSQVQGSEAFF
TRBV6-1	TRBJ2-5	few	NA	TGTGCCAGCAGTGAAGCTGTGGCAGGGCCAGAGACCCAGTACTTC	CASSEAVAGPETQYF
TRBV5-1	TRBJ2-7	NA	TRBD1	TGCGCCAGCAGCTTGGACAGGGGGCTTTCCTACGAGCAGTACTTC	CASSLDRGLSYEQYF
TRBV27	TRBJ1-4	NA	NA	TGTGCCAGCAGTTTAAGGCCGGGGGGTTGGGAAAAACTGTTTTTT	CASSLRPGGWEKLFF
TRBV28	TRBJ1-5	NA	TRBD1	TGTGCCAGCAGCTCCGGGGCGGGACAGTTCAATCAGCCCCAGCATTTT	CASSSGAGQFNQPQHF
TRBV21-1	TRBJ2-3	NA	NA	TGTGCCAGCATCGGGACTAGCGGGGACAGTTGTAGCACAGATACGCAGTATTTT	CASIGTSGDSCSTDTQYF
TRBV7-9	TRBJ1-3	NA	NA	TGTGCCAGCAGCCCAGATTTGCGGGTGCGCTCTGGAAACACCATATATTTT	CASSPDLRVRSGNTIYF
TRBV5-1	TRBJ1-4	NA	NA	TGCGCCAGCAGCTTGATTGGGAGCTTTGCAACTAATGAAAAACTGTTTTTT	CASSLIGSFATNEKLFF
TRBV7-9	TRBJ2-1	NA	TRBD2	TGTGCCAGCAGCTCACCTCTGACTAGCGGGAGTAATGAGCAGTTCTTC	CASSSPLTSGSNEQFF
TRBV10-3	TRBJ1-2	NA	TRBD1	TGTGCCATCAGTGAGAGGGACAGGGTCGGCTACACCTTC	CAISERDRVGYTF
TRBV30	TRBJ2-1	NA	TRBD2	TGTGCCTGGAGTGTACTAGCGGGGTCCTACAATGAGCAGTTCTTC	CAWSVLAGSYNEQFF
TRBV28	TRBJ1-6	NA	TRBD1	TGTGCCGTCAGCGGGGGACAGGGCCCCTATAATTCACCCCTCCACTTT	CAVSGGQGPYNSPLHF
TRBV5-6	TRBJ2-1	once	TRBD2	TGTGCCAGCAATCCGGGACTAATCGACAATGAGCAGTTCTTC	CASNPGLIDNEQFF
TRBV19	TRBJ1-1	once	NA	TGTGCCAGTAGTATTACGGGAACTGAAGCTTTCTTT	CASSITGTEAFF
TRBV19	TRBJ2-1	NA	TRBD2	TGTGCCAGTAGTACCCGACTAGCCGGAGGGTACAATGAGCAGTTCTTC	CASSTRLAGGYNEQFF
TRBV5-4	TRBJ2-1	NA	TRBD2	TGTGCCAGCAGCCCGGGACTAGCGGGAGACAATGAGCAGTTCTTC	CASSPGLAGDNEQFF
TRBV6-4	TRBJ1-1	NA	NA	TGTGCCAGCAGTGACGGGGCAGCTGGAGCTGAAGCTTTCTTT	CASSDGAAGAEAFF
TRBV7-9	TRBJ2-3	NA	NA	TGTGCCAGCAGCTTCGGCGGTGACACAGATACGCAGTATTTT	CASSFGGDTDTQYF
TRBV7-2	TRBJ2-2	NA	NA	TGTGCCAGCAGCTTAGCGAGGGCGAACACCGGGGAGCTGTTTTTT	CASSLARANTGELFF
TRBV11-2	TRBJ2-7	NA	NA	TGTGCCAGCAGCTTAACAGCAGGCACCTACGAGCAGTACTTC	CASSLTAGTYEQYF
TRBV27	TRBJ2-7	NA	NA	TGTGCCAGCAGTCCCCTACAGGGCGTCTACGAGCAGTACTTC	CASSPLQGVYEQYF
TRBV6-5	TRBJ2-2	NA	TRBD2	TGTGCCAGCAATTTCGGGACTACCACCGGGGAGCTGTTTTTT	CASNFGTTTGELFF
TRBV6-5	TRBJ1-4	NA	NA	TGTGCCAGCAGGGGGCCAAGGACGGGTAATGAAAAACTGTTTTTT	CASRGPRTGNEKLFF